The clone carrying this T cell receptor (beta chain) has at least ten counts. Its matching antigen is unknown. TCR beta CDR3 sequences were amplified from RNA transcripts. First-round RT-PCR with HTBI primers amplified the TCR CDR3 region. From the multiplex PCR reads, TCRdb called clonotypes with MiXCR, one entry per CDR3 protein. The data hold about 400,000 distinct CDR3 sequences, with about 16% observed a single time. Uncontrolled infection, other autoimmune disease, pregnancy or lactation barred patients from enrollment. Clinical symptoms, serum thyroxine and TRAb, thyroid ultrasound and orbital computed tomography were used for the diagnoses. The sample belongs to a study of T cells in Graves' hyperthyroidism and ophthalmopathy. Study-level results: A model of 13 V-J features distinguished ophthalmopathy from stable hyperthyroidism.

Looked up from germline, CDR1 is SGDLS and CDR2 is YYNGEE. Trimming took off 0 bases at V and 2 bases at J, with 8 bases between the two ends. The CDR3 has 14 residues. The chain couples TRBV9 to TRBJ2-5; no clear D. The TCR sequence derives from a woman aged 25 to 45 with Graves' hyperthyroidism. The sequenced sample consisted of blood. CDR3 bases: TGTGCCAGCAGCGTAGAGGCGACGCAAGAGACCCAGTACTTC. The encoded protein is CASSVEATQETQYF.